The present T cell receptor (beta chain) was sequenced within a study of graft-versus-host responses after intestinal transplantation. Study-wide results and caveats: Maximum circulating GvH clone levels tracked with early post-transplant HvG decreases. Recipient-marrow GvH clones were detected, some having first appeared in ileum or blood.

Details on this clone: Its antigen is unknown.

The data were produced by immunoSEQ multiplex PCR, yet TCRdb's version contains in-frame clones alone and is incomplete. The profile shows 90,000 to 150,000 clones, approximately 95% of them singletons. CDR1 and CDR2 (germline): LGHNT, FRNRAP. V shed 4 bases and J 7 bases; nucleotides not matched to a gene: 10. The CDR3 spans 15 residues. The source was unstimulated CD8+ T cells sorted from spleen or lymph node cells, collected before intestinal transplant. The TCR originated in a human donor who received an intestinal transplant. The rearrangement links TRBV12-5 to TRBJ1-5; 7 nucleotides agree with TRBD1. The CDR3 bases are TGTGCTAGTGGTTCCAACCAGGGGGAGAAGCAGCCCCAGCATTTT. Protein sequence: CASGSNQGEKQPQHF.